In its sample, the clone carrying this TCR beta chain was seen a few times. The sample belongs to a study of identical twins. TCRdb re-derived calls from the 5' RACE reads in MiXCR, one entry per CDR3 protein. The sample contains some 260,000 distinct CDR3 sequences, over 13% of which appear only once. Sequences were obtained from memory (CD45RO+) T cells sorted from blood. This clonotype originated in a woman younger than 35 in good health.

The CDR3, as DNA: TGCAGTGCCCGGAGCGGGGGGCCGGGAGAGACCCAGTACTTC. Translating it yields CSARSGGPGETQYF. The chain links TRBV20-1 to TRBJ2-5; 9 nucleotides align to TRBD2. Germline V lookup: CDR1 DFQATT, CDR2 SNEGSKA (reference sequence). Trimming removed 6 bases from V and 4 bases from J; junction bases left unmatched: 9. The CDR3 is made up of 14 amino acids.